The rows below give T cell receptor beta chains drawn from one sample of a study of blood T cell repertoires in COVID-19. The assay was immunoSEQ multiplex PCR, and TCRdb's table has in-frame clones only and misses some. The table shows roughly 38,000 clones, with 85% to 90% occurring only once. The sample taken for sequencing was peripheral blood. Receptors were obtained from a man between 65 and 80 years old with acute or convalescent COVID-19. CDR3s include the opening cysteine and the closing phenylalanine or tryptophan. D genes are given only for firm matches. Clone size is stated in some rows and not others, as once, few, many or a class when expanded.

d_gene	v_gene	j_gene	abundance	CDR3aa	CDR3nt
-	TRBV27	TRBJ2-3	-	CASRTPGGTQYF	TGTGCCAGCAGAACCCCTGGGGGCACGCAGTATTTT
TRBD1	TRBV10-3	TRBJ1-5	-	CAISEDRVIQPQHF	TGTGCCATCAGTGAGGACAGGGTGATTCAGCCCCAGCATTTT
-	TRBV7-2	TRBJ2-1	once	CASSFPLAVTNEQFF	TGTGCCAGCAGCTTTCCTCTGGCGGTCACCAATGAGCAGTTCTTC
-	TRBV29-1	TRBJ2-7	once	CSVVAVSSYEQYF	TGCAGCGTTGTGGCAGTCAGCTCCTACGAGCAGTACTTC
-	TRBV7-8	TRBJ2-5	-	CASSPIPGETQYF	TGTGCCAGCAGCCCAATCCCCGGTGAGACCCAGTACTTC
-	TRBV11-2	TRBJ1-2	-	CASSTPNYGYTF	TGTGCCAGCAGTACTCCCAACTATGGCTACACCTTC
TRBD1	TRBV5-1	TRBJ2-7	-	CASGGQGYEQYF	TGCGCCAGCGGGGGACAGGGCTACGAGCAGTACTTC
TRBD1	TRBV3-1/TRBV3-2	TRBJ1-2	-	CASSQEQGEGYTF	TGTGCCAGCAGCCAAGAACAGGGGGAAGGCTACACCTTC
-	TRBV4-3	TRBJ1-5	-	CASSQDLLYNQPQHF	TGCGCCAGCAGCCAAGACCTCCTTTACAATCAGCCCCAGCATTTT
-	TRBV18	TRBJ1-2	once	CASSPQTTRVPHYGYTF	TGTGCCAGCTCACCACAAACTACCAGGGTTCCACACTATGGCTACACCTTC
TRBD1	TRBV11-2	TRBJ1-4	-	CASSLDPRRDRDVGKLFF	TGTGCCAGCAGCTTAGACCCCCGGAGGGACAGGGACGTTGGAAAACTGTTTTTT
TRBD1	TRBV10-2	TRBJ1-2	-	CASSDRTGTYYGYTF	TGCGCCAGCAGTGATAGGACAGGGACCTACTATGGCTACACCTTC
-	TRBV20-1	TRBJ2-2	-	CSAQSPGELFF	TGCAGTGCCCAATCCCCCGGGGAGCTGTTTTTT
TRBD2	TRBV24-1	TRBJ2-5	-	CATRRTSEETQYF	TGTGCCACCCGTAGGACTAGCGAAGAGACCCAGTACTTC
-	TRBV11-2	TRBJ2-1	-	CASTPGGRRLDEQFF	TGTGCCAGCACCCCCGGGGGTCGAAGACTCGATGAGCAGTTCTTC
-	TRBV24-1	TRBJ2-2	-	CATSDSARANGELFF	TGTGCCACCAGTGATTCGGCCAGGGCGAACGGGGAGCTGTTTTTT
TRBD1	TRBV3-1/TRBV3-2	TRBJ1-6	-	CASSQERGRGSPLHF	TGTGCCAGCAGCCAAGAAAGGGGGCGAGGTTCACCCCTCCACTTT
-	TRBV19	TRBJ1-1	-	CASSPGPVANTEAFF	TGTGCCAGTAGCCCAGGGCCTGTTGCTAACACTGAAGCTTTCTTT
-	TRBV7-2	TRBJ1-1	few	CASSLGQVNTEAFF	TGTGCCAGCAGCTTAGGACAGGTGAACACTGAAGCTTTCTTT
TRBD2	TRBV18	TRBJ2-5	-	CASSLYRPGLEETQYF	TGTGCCAGCTCTCTATACCGCCCGGGACTAGAAGAGACCCAGTACTTC
-	TRBV7-2	TRBJ1-2	-	CASSRSVRSNYGYTF	TGTGCCAGCAGCCGTTCGGTTCGATCCAACTATGGCTACACCTTC
TRBD1	TRBV27	TRBJ1-6	-	CASSLVRADRGFNSPLHF	TGTGCCAGCAGTTTAGTACGAGCCGACAGGGGGTTCAATTCACCCCTCCACTTT
TRBD1	TRBV7-8	TRBJ1-5	-	CASNPGQGRNQPQHF	TGTGCCAGCAATCCGGGACAGGGAAGGAATCAGCCCCAGCATTTT
-	TRBV15	TRBJ1-3	-	CATQKDRISGNTIYF	TGTGCCACGCAAAAGGACAGAATCTCTGGAAACACCATATATTTT
-	TRBV4-3	TRBJ1-2	-	CASSQDWQANYGYTF	TGCGCCAGCAGCCAAGATTGGCAGGCCAACTATGGCTACACCTTC
TRBD2	TRBV29-1	TRBJ2-7	-	CSVQTSVRYEQYF	TGCAGCGTCCAGACTAGCGTTCGCTACGAGCAGTACTTC
TRBD1	TRBV27	TRBJ1-2	few	CASSLTSGTGMYGYTF	TGTGCCAGCAGTCTCACCTCCGGGACAGGGATGTATGGCTACACCTTC
TRBD1	TRBV19	TRBJ2-3	once	CASSIATGGITDTQYF	TGTGCCAGTAGTATAGCAACAGGGGGCATCACAGATACGCAGTATTTT
TRBD1	TRBV7-2	TRBJ2-5	-	CASSFQGAQETQYF	TGTGCCAGCAGCTTCCAGGGGGCGCAGGAGACCCAGTACTTC
-	TRBV3-1/TRBV3-2	TRBJ1-5	-	CASSQGRAQNQPQHF	TGTGCCAGCAGCCAAGGCAGGGCCCAGAATCAGCCCCAGCATTTT
TRBD1	TRBV5-1	TRBJ1-1	-	CASSVTGTGNTEAFF	TGCGCCAGCAGCGTAACCGGGACAGGGAACACTGAAGCTTTCTTT
TRBD1	TRBV18	TRBJ1-1	-	CASSPRGARDTEAFF	TGTGCCAGCTCACCCAGGGGGGCGCGGGACACTGAAGCTTTCTTT
-	TRBV6-5	TRBJ1-6	-	CASSYSYGQNNSPLHF	TGTGCCAGCAGTTACTCGTATGGGCAGAATAATTCACCCCTCCACTTT